The clone carrying this T cell receptor (beta chain) was recorded at least ten times. Its antigen is not known. The germline V gene has CDR1 MNHEY and CDR2 SMNVEV (reference sequence). The CDR3 covers 15 residues. The junction had 6 bases not matched to a gene; V was cut back by 0 bases and J by 5 bases. The sample originates from a study of molecular identifiers for immune sequencing clone quantification. TCRdb re-analysed the PCR reads in MiXCR, keeping a single row per CDR3 protein. The sample consists of just under 650,000 distinct CDR3 sequences, about 20% of them appearing once. Study-wide results and caveats: Identical TCR molecules that share a barcode could lead to an underestimation of highly expanded clone sizes.

J is TRBJ1-1 and V is TRBV27; 7 bases fit TRBD1. Input material: naive CD8+ T cells from blood, with Jurkat cell RNA spiked in. Subset defined: FACS-sorted CD8+CD4-CCR7+CD45RA+ naive T cells. The sequence was obtained from a human donor in good health. Some libraries in this study had Jurkat cell RNA spiked in. Here the CDR3 reads CASSLSGDSLTEAFF. In DNA form, the CDR3 reads TGTGCCAGCAGTTTATCAGGGGACAGTTTAACTGAAGCTTTCTTT.